A single sample gave rise to the 10 T cell receptor beta chains below, sequenced in a study of post-analysis software for immune sequencing data (dated by TCRdb to about 2015). The paper's findings and limits, for the study overall: Significantly higher frequencies in patients than in controls were found for several TRBV segments, including TRBV5-6, TRBV5-1 and TRBV20-1.

Libraries were constructed by PCR. TCRdb shows the sequencer as Illumina HiSeq 2500. Unique molecular identifiers were incorporated into TCR beta cDNA libraries to reduce PCR and sequencing biases. In-frame beta chains were kept once TCRdb had trimmed the public reads at Q25 with fastp and called clones with MiXCR. Rows merge per CDR3 protein into single entries with the most common DNA and genes. The sample table shows some 700,000 distinct CDR3 sequences, and approximately 59% are seen once. 10% to 12% of the sample lies in the top ten. For these TCRs, the target antigens are not known. Material for sequencing was blood. Source of these receptors: a girl between 2 and 10 years old with multiple sclerosis.

V gene TRBV27 combines with J gene TRBJ1-5; D is possibly TRBD1 (5 bases). The germline V and J ends were trimmed by 2 bases and 3 bases, with 11 bases remaining between them. Germline V gene sequence: CDR1 MNHEY, CDR2 SMNVEV (reference sequence). The length of the CDR3 is 15 residues. CDR3 amino acids: CASSLSRGSNQPQHF. In DNA form, the CDR3 reads TGTGCCAGCAGTTTAAGTAGGGGCTCCAATCAGCCCCAGCATTTT.

CDR3 loop: CASSTTTDTQYF. The DNA for the CDR3 is TGTGCCAGCAGTACGACCACAGATACGCAGTATTTT. The chain links TRBV12-3 or TRBV12-4 to TRBJ2-3; D not certain. Trimming shortened V by 5 bases and J by 2 bases, and 5 bases separated the two germline ends. The CDR3 length is 12 residues.

The genes are TRBV10-3 and TRBJ2-7; TRBD1 is a possible D gene (5 bases). The CDR3 has 14 amino acids. The germline CDR1 and CDR2 sequences are ENHRY and SYGVKD. The V gene lost 7 bases and the J gene lost 3 bases, with 16 bases spanning the gap. The CDR3 loop is CAINAGFPHYEQYF. The CDR3 DNA reads as TGTGCCATCAACGCAGGGTTCCCCCACTACGAGCAGTACTTC.

The chain carries TRBV21-1 and TRBJ2-5. TRBV21-1 is an annotated pseudogene. The CDR3 extends over 11 amino acids. This chain's CDR3 is CSLGTQETQYF. Here the CDR3 DNA reads TGCAGCCTGGGCACCCAAGAGACCCAGTACTTC.

This chain links TRBV7-3 with TRBJ2-3, with 8 nucleotides matching TRBD2. The germline V gene has CDR1 SGHTA and CDR2 FQGTGA. V gave up 5 bases and J gave up 2 bases; unmatched junction bases: 9. The CDR3 runs 16 residues. CDR3 region: CASSRRSSGPTDTQYF. CDR3 DNA sequence: TGTGCCAGCAGCCGCAGGTCTAGCGGGCCCACAGATACGCAGTATTTT. The whole variable domain, filled in from reference TRBV7-3 and TRBJ2-3, reads GAGVSQTPSNKVTEKGKYVELRCDPISGHTALYWYRQSLGQGPEFLIYFQGTGAADDSGLPNDRFFAVRPEGSVSTLKIQRTERGDSAVYLCASSRRSSGPTDTQYFGPGTRLTVL.

This clonotype was picked up a small number of times. V usage is TRBV12-3 or TRBV12-4 and J usage is TRBJ1-2; D is possibly TRBD1 (5 bases). With 3 bases removed from V and 5 bases from J, the gap between germline ends came to 13 bases. The CDR3 sequence is 14 residues long. The CDR3 DNA reads TGTGCCAGCAGTTTGGAGGGGCGCGCGTATGGCTACACCTTC. Its translation: CASSLEGRAYGYTF.

In DNA, the CDR3 is TGTGCCAGCAGCCCGACTAGCGGGATTGAAGATACGCAGTATTTT. Translated: CASSPTSGIEDTQYF. The J gene is TRBJ2-3, the V gene TRBV7-9, with TRBD2 matching over 11 bases. The CDR3 contains 15 residues. Germline loops: CDR1 SEHNR, CDR2 FQNEAQ (reference sequence). Unmatched junction bases numbered 6, after V lost 5 bases and J lost 5 bases.

This clonotype was seen a handful of times. The chain combines TRBV10-2 with TRBJ2-3; TRBD1 is a possible D gene (6 bases). The V and J ends lost 5 bases and 2 bases respectively, with 8 bases between them. The CDR3 covers 13 residues. Germline V gene sequence: CDR1 WSHSY, CDR2 SAAADI. As DNA, the CDR3 is TGCGCCAGCAGTCGGGACAACACAGATACGCAGTATTTT. Amino acids: CASSRDNTDTQYF.

This clonotype has just one count. The genes are TRBV20-1 and TRBJ2-5; no clear D gene. The CDR3 covers 13 residues. Trimming removed 6 bases from V and 3 bases from J, with 14 bases in between. Germline CDR1 and CDR2: DFQATT and SNEGSKA (reference sequence). DNA for the CDR3: TGCAGTGCACTCGCTAGAATTGAAGAGACCCAGTACTTC. As protein: CSALARIEETQYF.

This clonotype has more than one count but fewer than ten. The rearrangement uses TRBV6-5 and TRBJ2-4; a possible D gene is TRBD1 (5 bases). The CDR3 is 14 residues long. V lost 10 bases and J 2 bases, leaving 15 bases between the germline ends. Germline lookup yields CDR1 MNHEY and CDR2 SVGAGI. For the CDR3, the DNA is TGTGCCACCTACGCTGGGGCTCCCAAAAACATTCAGTACTTC. This sequence encodes CATYAGAPKNIQYF.